This T cell receptor beta chain came from a study of cytomegalovirus exposure and HLA in healthy donors. Study-level findings and limits: Reports indicated that the classifier achieved high specificity and sensitivity in diagnosing cytomegalovirus status. A link between a missense DCLRE1C variant and TCR beta V- and J-gene trimming emerged from a later analysis.

In its sample, this clone was seen once. Its antigen is not identified. CDR1 is LNHDA and CDR2 is SQIVND in the germline V gene (reference sequence). V trimming: 6 bases; J trimming: 8 bases; junction bases outside the gene matches: 12. CDR3 length: 16 amino acids. PCR primers comprised 60 Vbeta and 13 Jbeta primers. Using immunoSEQ multiplex PCR, the repertoire was profiled, and TCRdb retains in-frame clones only, with some absent. The repertoire holds about 160,000 clones, 78% seen once, with 1.4% in the top ten. This rearrangement joins TRBV19 to TRBJ2-1; TRBD1 aligns across 11 bases. The sample consisted of PBMCs. The TCR originated in a male donor in good health and CMV-seronegative. CDR3 nucleotides: TGTGCCAGTAGCTTAATCCGGGACAGGGGGGCGGATGAGCAGTTCTTC. Amino acids: CASSLIRDRGADEQFF.